This entry is about one TCR beta chain. Authors' analysis steps: By means of reference gene primer amplification, nucleated cell counts were estimated. Assay: immunoSEQ multiplex PCR; the TCRdb copy retains only in-frame clones and omits some. V and J calls and clone size follow that table, whereas D and trimming were derived from the DNA. The sample includes 130,000 or so clones, approximately 84% of them seen just once. This sample was taken from a study of blood T cell repertoires in COVID-19. In the study overall: Sources were T cells, B-cell-depleted T cells, or PBMCs; the material itself was cDNA or gDNA.

Trimming removed 2 bases from V and 5 bases from J, with 12 bases in between. Germline-derived CDR1 and CDR2 are WSHSY and SAAADI. The length of the CDR3 is 14 residues. The receptor's source is a woman aged 60-75 years with acute or convalescent COVID-19. V and J are TRBV10-2 and TRBJ1-2; TRBD1 might be the D (5 bases). The sample comprised peripheral blood. The CDR3 loop is CASSEGATPYGYTF. The CDR3 DNA follows: TGCGCCAGCAGTGAGGGGGCAACCCCTTATGGCTACACCTTC.